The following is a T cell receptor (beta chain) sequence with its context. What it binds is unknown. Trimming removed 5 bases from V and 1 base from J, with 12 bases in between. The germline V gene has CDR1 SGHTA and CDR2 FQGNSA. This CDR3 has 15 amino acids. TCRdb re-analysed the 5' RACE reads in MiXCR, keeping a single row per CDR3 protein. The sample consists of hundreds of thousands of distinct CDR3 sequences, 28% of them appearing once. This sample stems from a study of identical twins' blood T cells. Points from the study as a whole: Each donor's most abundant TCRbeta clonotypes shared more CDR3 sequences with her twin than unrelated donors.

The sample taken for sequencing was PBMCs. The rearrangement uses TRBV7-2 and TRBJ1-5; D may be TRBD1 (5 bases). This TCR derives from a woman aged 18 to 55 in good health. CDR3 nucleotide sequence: TGTGCCAGCAGCCTACAGGTGGGGAGCAATCAGCCCCAGCATTTT. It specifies CASSLQVGSNQPQHF.